Listed below are T cell receptor beta chains from one sample, sequenced in a study of blood T cell repertoires in COVID-19. This table comes from immunoSEQ multiplex PCR, and its TCRdb copy is limited to in-frame clones, with some not included. Of 120,000 or so clones listed, around 81% are singletons. Material for sequencing was peripheral blood. These receptors were taken from a man younger than 40 with COVID-19, enrolled during active disease. CDR3s include the opening cysteine and the closing phenylalanine or tryptophan. The D gene is left open where the match is weak. Where a row states a size, it is once, few, many or the class of an expanded clone; other rows omit it.

clone_size: .
cdr3_length: 13
v_call: TRBV5-6
j_call: TRBJ1-2
d_call: .
cdr3_aa: CASSLVGDYGYTF
cdr3_nt: TGTGCCAGCAGCTTGGTAGGGGACTATGGCTACACCTTC

clone_size: once
cdr3_length: 16
v_call: TRBV3-1/TRBV3-2
j_call: TRBJ2-7
d_call: .
cdr3_aa: CASSQARGGFYYEQYF
cdr3_nt: TGTGCCAGCAGCCAAGCCAGGGGTGGCTTTTACTACGAGCAGTACTTC

clone_size: .
cdr3_length: 14
v_call: TRBV11-2
j_call: TRBJ2-3
d_call: TRBD1
cdr3_aa: CASSPGQATDTQYF
cdr3_nt: TGTGCCAGCAGCCCGGGACAGGCCACAGATACGCAGTATTTT

clone_size: once
cdr3_length: 15
v_call: TRBV10-2
j_call: TRBJ2-1
d_call: TRBD2
cdr3_aa: CASTLAGGPYNEQFF
cdr3_nt: TGCGCCAGCACTCTAGCGGGAGGACCCTACAATGAGCAGTTCTTC

clone_size: once
cdr3_length: 16
v_call: TRBV6-5
j_call: TRBJ2-1
d_call: TRBD1
cdr3_aa: CASSSIVGQDYNEQFF
cdr3_nt: TGTGCCAGCAGTTCCATAGTCGGACAGGACTACAATGAGCAGTTCTTC

clone_size: .
cdr3_length: 14
v_call: TRBV28
j_call: TRBJ1-1
d_call: TRBD1
cdr3_aa: CASTSGQGGTEAFF
cdr3_nt: TGTGCCAGCACCTCGGGACAGGGTGGCACTGAAGCTTTCTTT

clone_size: .
cdr3_length: 15
v_call: TRBV11-2
j_call: TRBJ2-7
d_call: .
cdr3_aa: CASSSVQGHPYEQYF
cdr3_nt: TGTGCCAGCAGCTCAGTACAGGGCCACCCCTACGAGCAGTACTTC

clone_size: .
cdr3_length: 12
v_call: TRBV2
j_call: TRBJ2-2
d_call: .
cdr3_aa: CASTAYTGELFF
cdr3_nt: TGTGCCTCGACAGCTTACACCGGGGAGCTGTTTTTT

clone_size: .
cdr3_length: 16
v_call: TRBV9
j_call: TRBJ1-4
d_call: .
cdr3_aa: CASSVGQGGTNEKLFF
cdr3_nt: TGTGCCAGCAGCGTAGGCCAGGGAGGGACTAATGAAAAACTGTTTTTT

clone_size: .
cdr3_length: 12
v_call: TRBV24-1
j_call: TRBJ1-2
d_call: TRBD1
cdr3_aa: CATSTGNYGYTF
cdr3_nt: TGTGCCACCTCGACAGGGAACTATGGCTACACCTTC

clone_size: .
cdr3_length: 15
v_call: TRBV27
j_call: TRBJ1-3
d_call: .
cdr3_aa: CASSRTPGAGNTIYF
cdr3_nt: TGTGCCAGCAGCCGCACCCCCGGGGCTGGAAACACCATATATTTT

clone_size: .
cdr3_length: 14
v_call: TRBV27
j_call: TRBJ1-4
d_call: TRBD1
cdr3_aa: CASSSGQPGVKLFF
cdr3_nt: TGTGCCAGCAGTTCGGGACAGCCCGGGGTAAAACTGTTTTTT

clone_size: once
cdr3_length: 18
v_call: TRBV7-6
j_call: TRBJ2-5
d_call: TRBD1
cdr3_aa: CASSLEVPGTGGEETQYF
cdr3_nt: TGTGCCAGCAGCTTAGAGGTCCCCGGGACAGGAGGTGAAGAGACCCAGTACTTC

clone_size: .
cdr3_length: 16
v_call: TRBV28
j_call: TRBJ2-1
d_call: TRBD2
cdr3_aa: CASSIIAGGSYNEQFF
cdr3_nt: TGTGCCAGCAGTATTATAGCGGGGGGCTCCTACAATGAGCAGTTCTTC

clone_size: .
cdr3_length: 15
v_call: TRBV7-2
j_call: TRBJ2-3
d_call: TRBD2
cdr3_aa: CASSFVAGTTDTQYF
cdr3_nt: TGTGCCAGCAGCTTCGTAGCGGGAACCACAGATACGCAGTATTTT

clone_size: .
cdr3_length: 13
v_call: TRBV2
j_call: TRBJ1-3
d_call: .
cdr3_aa: CASSEAGRNTIYF
cdr3_nt: TGTGCCAGCAGTGAAGCCGGGAGAAACACCATATATTTT

clone_size: .
cdr3_length: 10
v_call: TRBV21-1
j_call: TRBJ2-7
d_call: .
cdr3_aa: CASSKQEQYF
cdr3_nt: TGTGCCAGCAGCAAACAAGAGCAGTACTTC

clone_size: .
cdr3_length: 17
v_call: TRBV7-9
j_call: TRBJ1-6
d_call: TRBD1
cdr3_aa: CASSSGTGGSYNSPLHF
cdr3_nt: TGTGCCAGCAGCTCTGGGACAGGGGGCTCCTATAATTCACCCCTCCACTTT

clone_size: many
cdr3_length: 12
v_call: TRBV3-1/TRBV3-2
j_call: TRBJ2-5
d_call: .
cdr3_aa: CASSLLLGTQYF
cdr3_nt: TGTGCCAGCAGCTTACTATTAGGGACCCAGTACTTC

clone_size: .
cdr3_length: 16
v_call: TRBV28
j_call: TRBJ1-2
d_call: .
cdr3_aa: CASRPLYRQINYGYTF
cdr3_nt: TGTGCCAGCAGACCTTTGTACCGACAGATTAACTATGGCTACACCTTC

clone_size: .
cdr3_length: 17
v_call: TRBV3-1/TRBV3-2
j_call: TRBJ2-5
d_call: .
cdr3_aa: CASSQDPLGTRQETQYF
cdr3_nt: TGTGCCAGCAGCCAAGATCCTCTGGGGACACGCCAAGAGACCCAGTACTTC

clone_size: few
cdr3_length: 13
v_call: TRBV12-5
j_call: TRBJ2-7
d_call: TRBD1
cdr3_aa: CASGLDRVREQYF
cdr3_nt: TGTGCTAGTGGTCTCGACAGGGTTAGGGAGCAGTACTTC

clone_size: .
cdr3_length: 15
v_call: TRBV9
j_call: TRBJ2-3
d_call: .
cdr3_aa: CASSRSFSSTDTQYF
cdr3_nt: TGTGCCAGCAGCCGGAGTTTTTCTAGCACAGATACGCAGTATTTT

clone_size: .
cdr3_length: 17
v_call: TRBV3-1/TRBV3-2
j_call: TRBJ1-3
d_call: TRBD1
cdr3_aa: CASSQTRVGGAGNTIYF
cdr3_nt: TGTGCCAGCAGCCAGACGAGGGTAGGGGGCGCGGGAAACACCATATATTTT

clone_size: .
cdr3_length: 17
v_call: TRBV24-1
j_call: TRBJ2-1
d_call: TRBD1
cdr3_aa: CATSGPTYRGAYNEQFF
cdr3_nt: TGTGCCACCAGTGGCCCCACTTACAGGGGAGCCTACAATGAGCAGTTCTTC

clone_size: .
cdr3_length: 15
v_call: TRBV5-1
j_call: TRBJ2-2
d_call: .
cdr3_aa: CASSFGGGNTGELFF
cdr3_nt: TGCGCCAGCAGCTTTGGCGGAGGTAACACCGGGGAGCTGTTTTTT

clone_size: .
cdr3_length: 19
v_call: TRBV7-6
j_call: TRBJ2-1
d_call: TRBD2
cdr3_aa: CASSLVASGGASHRNEQFF
cdr3_nt: TGTGCCAGCAGCTTAGTTGCTAGCGGGGGGGCCTCTCATAGGAATGAGCAGTTCTTC

clone_size: .
cdr3_length: 16
v_call: TRBV25-1
j_call: TRBJ1-6
d_call: .
cdr3_aa: CASSSPPGGGYSPLHF
cdr3_nt: TGTGCCAGCAGCTCCCCCCCGGGCGGGGGATACTCCCCCCTCCACTTT

clone_size: .
cdr3_length: 14
v_call: TRBV6-2/TRBV6-3
j_call: TRBJ1-1
d_call: .
cdr3_aa: CASSYSATGTEAFF
cdr3_nt: TGTGCCAGCAGTTACTCGGCGACAGGTACTGAAGCTTTCTTT

clone_size: once
cdr3_length: 14
v_call: TRBV11-2
j_call: TRBJ1-3
d_call: TRBD1
cdr3_aa: CASSLGTGGNTIYF
cdr3_nt: TGTGCCAGCAGCTTAGGGACAGGTGGAAACACCATATATTTT

clone_size: once
cdr3_length: 14
v_call: TRBV4-3
j_call: TRBJ2-3
d_call: .
cdr3_aa: CASSQGSLGDTQYF
cdr3_nt: TGCGCCAGCAGCCAAGGGTCCTTGGGCGATACGCAGTATTTT

clone_size: few
cdr3_length: 16
v_call: TRBV19
j_call: TRBJ2-1
d_call: .
cdr3_aa: CASSLRDRSSYNEQFF
cdr3_nt: TGTGCCAGTAGTTTAAGAGACAGGAGCTCCTACAATGAGCAGTTCTTC